The 20 T cell receptor beta chains presented below share a single source sample, sequenced in a study of cytomegalovirus exposure and HLA in healthy donors. PCR employed 60 Vbeta and 13 Jbeta primers. Assay: immunoSEQ multiplex PCR; the TCRdb copy retains only in-frame clones and omits some. The sample contains 100,000 or so clones, 10% to 15% of which appear only once. Sequenced sample: PBMCs. The source is a man aged 40-49 years in good health and CMV-seropositive.

This chain uses TRBV6-5 with TRBJ2-5, with D perhaps TRBD2 (5 bases). The germline V gene has CDR1 MNHEY and CDR2 SVGAGI. The V and J ends lost 6 bases and 2 bases respectively, with 10 bases between them. This CDR3 region has 13 residues. CDR3 DNA: TGTGCCAGCAGCCCCAAGCGGCAAGAGACCCAGTACTTC. It yields the protein CASSPKRQETQYF.

The sample holds many counts of this clone. The rearrangement links TRBV4-1 to TRBJ2-7, with 10 nucleotides matching TRBD2. The CDR3 sequence is 16 residues long. Trimming took 1 base from V and 7 from J; bases not matched to a gene: 10. From germline, CDR1 is MGHRA and CDR2 YSYEKL. The CDR3 DNA sequence: TGCGCCAGCAGCCAAGGGGCGGCTAGCGGGAGCAGAGAGCAGTACTTC. Translated: CASSQGAASGSREQYF.

V is TRBV12-2 and J is TRBJ2-7; TRBD1 was called by the table and not checked on the DNA. TRBV12-2 corresponds to a pseudogene. This CDR3 spans 18 amino acids. The CDR3 region has the DNA TGTGCAAGTCGCTTAGGCAAACAATCCCGGACAGAGAAATACGAGCAGTACTTC. Residues: CASRLGKQSRTEKYEQYF.

In this sample, this clone turned up a few times. The gene calls are TRBV25-1 and TRBJ2-7, with TRBD2 matching 15 bases. Germline CDR1 MGHDK, CDR2 SYGVNS. V lost 3 bases to trimming and J lost 3 bases; unmatched junction nucleotides: 3. CDR3 length: 16 amino acids. CDR3 coding DNA: TGTGCCAGCAGTGAGGGGACTAGCGGGAGGTTCTACGAGCAGTACTTC. Translated: CASSEGTSGRFYEQYF.

This clone was counted only a few times. The chain has TRBV27 and TRBJ2-7, with 7 bases aligning to TRBD1. Germline CDR1 reads MNHEY; CDR2 reads SMNVEV (reference sequence). CDR3 length: 12 residues. With 4 bases clipped from V and 5 bases from J, the junction kept 2 bases outside the gene matches. The CDR3 sequence: CASSYTGDEQYF. CDR3 DNA sequence: TGTGCCAGCAGTTACACAGGGGACGAGCAGTACTTC.

J is TRBJ2-2 and V is TRBV11-2; 8 bases line up with TRBD2. The CDR3 has 16 residues. The germline gives CDR1 SGHAT, CDR2 FQNNGV. V shed 6 bases and J 4 bases; nucleotides not matched to a gene: 10. The CDR3 DNA follows: TGTGCCAGCAGACCCAGCGGGAGATCGGGCACCGGGGAGCTGTTTTTT. Encoded protein: CASRPSGRSGTGELFF.

This chain links TRBV2 with TRBJ2-5; 9 bases match TRBD1. This CDR3 has 15 amino acids. After removal of 7 bases from V and 2 bases from J, the junction contained 8 bases not matched to a gene. Germline CDR1 and CDR2: SNHLY and FYNNEI. The CDR3 nucleotides read TGTGCCAGCATGATAGACAGGGGGGGGCAAGAGACCCAGTACTTC. Protein sequence: CASMIDRGGQETQYF.

The V gene is TRBV2, the J gene TRBJ2-2; TRBD1 matches at 7 bases. There are 17 residues in the CDR3. The J segment lost 3 bases and the V segment lost 6 bases, leaving 13 bases of the junction unmatched. Germline CDR1 reads SNHLY; CDR2 reads FYNNEI. CDR3 coding DNA: TGTGCCAGCAGCGCGACCACCGACAGGGTGGACACCGGGGAGCTGTTTTTT. Protein: CASSATTDRVDTGELFF.

J is TRBJ1-6 and V is TRBV10-2, with 8 bases matching TRBD1. Trimming at V came to 4 bases and at J to 9 bases, leaving 5 bases not matched to a gene. Germline V CDR1 and CDR2: WSHSY, SAAADI. The CDR3 contains 14 residues. CDR3 in amino acids: CASSATGGGSPLHF. CDR3 in DNA: TGCGCCAGCAGTGCTACAGGGGGGGGTTCACCCCTCCACTTT.

The sample holds a few counts of this clone. The gene calls are TRBV7-2 and TRBJ1-2, with D perhaps TRBD1 (6 bases). The V gene lost 5 bases and the J gene lost 8 bases, with 18 bases spanning the gap. Germline V gene sequence: CDR1 SGHTA, CDR2 FQGNSA. This CDR3 has 14 residues. The CDR3 here is CASSIGQTNGGYTF. CDR3 in DNA: TGTGCCAGCAGCATCGGACAGACGAATGGGGGCTACACCTTC.

Here the CDR3 reads CASSPGLSSYEQYF. CDR3 sequence (DNA): TGTGCCAGCAGCCCAGGACTGAGCTCCTACGAGCAGTACTTC. The J gene is TRBJ2-7, the V gene TRBV27; TRBD2 might be the D (5 bases). The CDR3 extends over 14 amino acids. The V gene's germline CDR1 is MNHEY and CDR2 SMNVEV (reference sequence). Trimming pared 6 bases from V and 0 bases from J, leaving 12 bases between.

This chain uses TRBV7-3 with TRBJ1-1; 7 bases fit TRBD1. This CDR3 region has 13 residues. Looked up from germline, CDR1 is SGHTA and CDR2 is FQGTGA. The V and J ends lost 1 base and 5 bases, in that order; junction bases with no gene match: 1. In DNA, the CDR3 is TGTGCCAGCAGCTTAAGCAGGGGGACTGAAGCTTTCTTT. The encoded protein is CASSLSRGTEAFF.

This clone has just a few counts. V and J are TRBV6-5 and TRBJ1-1; TRBD1 is a possible D gene (5 bases). Germline loops: CDR1 MNHEY, CDR2 SVGAGI. Trimming pared 7 bases from V and 7 bases from J, leaving 19 bases between. This CDR3 has 14 amino acids. The CDR3 bases are TGTGCCAGCAATGTACCGGGGGATAAGAATGAAGCTTTCTTT. Translating it yields CASNVPGDKNEAFF.

This clone was seen a few times. The gene calls are TRBV19 and TRBJ2-1; 8 nucleotides match TRBD1. Germline values: CDR1 LNHDA, CDR2 SQIVND (reference sequence). CDR3 length: 15 residues. V lost 5 bases and J lost 3; bases outside the gene matches: 6. CDR3 DNA sequence: TGTGCCAGTAGTTCAGGACAGGGACTCTACAATGAGCAGTTCTTC. Amino acids: CASSSGQGLYNEQFF.

The chain links TRBV5-1 to TRBJ1-1; no firm D call. Trimming took off 6 bases at V and 1 base at J, with 13 bases between the two ends. The CDR3 has 14 residues. Germline CDR1 and CDR2: SGHRS and YFSETQ. The CDR3 DNA reads TGCGCCAGCACCACGGGTGGAGCGAACACTGAAGCTTTCTTT. This translates into CASTTGGANTEAFF.

The V call is TRBV6-5, the J call TRBJ2-7; no clear D gene. In germline, CDR1 is MNHEY, CDR2 SVGAGI. Trimming removed 4 bases at V and 3 bases at J, with 10 bases between. This CDR3 spans 13 amino acids. CDR3 in DNA: TGTGCCAGCAGTTCAGAAAGAAACTACGAGCAGTACTTC. Its protein product is CASSSERNYEQYF.

This clone was observed a handful of times. V usage is TRBV7-6 and J usage is TRBJ1-5; D is perhaps TRBD1 (6 bases). In germline, CDR1 is SGHVS, CDR2 FNYEAQ. Trimming removed 0 bases at V and 0 bases at J, with 6 bases between. This CDR3 region has 15 residues. The CDR3 reads CASSLAGGSNQPQHF. The CDR3 DNA is TGTGCCAGCAGCTTAGCAGGGGGTAGCAATCAGCCCCAGCATTTT. The full variable domain, completed using reference TRBV7-6 and TRBJ1-5, is GAGVSQSPRYKVTKRGQDVALRCDPISGHVSLYWYRQALGQGPEFLTYFNYEAQQDKSGLPNDRFSAERPEGSISTLTIQRTEQRDSAMYRCASSLAGGSNQPQHFGDGTRLSIL.

The V and J genes are TRBV7-2 and TRBJ2-3; 11 bases fit TRBD2. V trimming: 5 bases; J trimming: 4 bases; junction bases outside the gene matches: 5. CDR1 is SGHTA, CDR2 FQGNSA, per germline. This CDR3 is 15 amino acids long. CDR3 DNA sequence: TGTGCCAGCAGCAAACTAGCGGGAGTTCCAGATACGCAGTATTTT. It is translated as CASSKLAGVPDTQYF.

The chain couples TRBV6-1 to TRBJ2-3; D gene unclear. CDR1 and CDR2 (germline): MNHNS, SASEGT. The CDR3 is 11 residues long. With 8 bases removed from V and 1 base from J, the gap between germline ends came to 4 bases. CDR3 DNA: TGTGCCAGCCTCGGCACAGATACGCAGTATTTT. Translating it yields CASLGTDTQYF.

The V gene is TRBV10-1, the J gene TRBJ2-1, with 8 bases aligning to TRBD2. There are 16 residues in the CDR3. Losses at the gene ends were 0 bases for V and 1 base for J; bases not matched to a gene: 2. The V gene's germline CDR1 is WNHNN and CDR2 SYGVQD (reference sequence). The CDR3 here is CASSESLAGSYNEQFF. The CDR3 DNA reads TGCGCCAGCAGTGAGTCCCTAGCGGGTTCCTACAATGAGCAGTTCTTC.